These 31 T cell receptor beta chains were all obtained from the same sample, sequenced in a study of T-cell memory formation after mild COVID-19. Via MiXCR, TCRdb re-called the 5' RACE reads, giving one row per CDR3 protein. Of under 650,000 distinct CDR3 sequences listed, 18% are singletons. The sequenced sample consisted of PBMCs or a T cell subset sorted from them (not recorded which). All receptors derive from an adult woman who had mild COVID-19 (a few samples of this study predate the infection). Cell type and time point are not known.

This clonotype appeared many times. The chain is built from TRBV4-3 and TRBJ2-2, with D maybe TRBD1 (6 bases). Trimming pared 4 bases from V and 7 bases from J, leaving 16 bases between. Germline values: CDR1 LGHNA, CDR2 YSLEER. This CDR3 spans 15 amino acids. CDR3 DNA sequence: TGCGCCAGCAGCCGAGGTGAACAGGGAAGCGGGGAGCTGTTTTTT. Residues: CASSRGEQGSGELFF.

There are a few counts of this clonotype. The chain recombines TRBV7-9 with TRBJ2-1, with D perhaps TRBD1 (6 bases). V lost 2 bases and J lost 4, with 21 bases in between. Looked up from germline, CDR1 is SEHNR and CDR2 is FQNEAQ (reference sequence). This CDR3 spans 18 amino acids. The CDR3 nucleotides read TGTGCCAGCAGCTTATCTTCGGTTCTCCGGGACACATACAATGAGCAGTTCTTC. Its translation is CASSLSSVLRDTYNEQFF.

The chain uses TRBV12-3 or TRBV12-4 and TRBJ2-2; a weak D match, TRBD2 (5 bases). The CDR3 contains 15 residues. The V and J ends lost 1 base and 4 bases respectively, with 10 bases between them. The CDR3 region is CASSLEFGVTGELFF. For the CDR3, the DNA is TGTGCCAGCAGTTTAGAGTTCGGGGTCACCGGGGAGCTGTTTTTT.

The rearrangement links TRBV2 to TRBJ2-1; 7 bases are shared with TRBD2. J was trimmed by 8 bases and V by 6 bases; bases with no gene match: 10. CDR3 size: 14 residues. Per the germline V gene, CDR1 is SNHLY and CDR2 is FYNNEI. The CDR3 protein is CASSYRARGDEQFF. CDR3 coding DNA: TGTGCCAGCAGCTACCGGGCACGGGGGGATGAGCAGTTCTTC.

This clonotype was recorded many times. The chain combines TRBV5-6 with TRBJ2-1, with unresolved D. The length of the CDR3 is 15 residues. The germline V gene encodes CDR1 SGHDT and CDR2 YYEEEE. Trimming cost V 0 bases and J 2 bases, with 9 bases left between them. The CDR3 loop reads CASSLGDMPYNEQFF. The DNA of the CDR3 is TGTGCCAGCAGCTTGGGAGACATGCCCTACAATGAGCAGTTCTTC.

This clonotype has just a few counts. This chain connects TRBV20-1 to TRBJ2-1, with 7 bases that match TRBD2. The CDR3 has 15 residues. The ends lost 1 base at V and 4 bases at J; junction bases unmatched: 7. Germline CDR1 is DFQATT and CDR2 is SNEGSKA (reference sequence). The DNA of the CDR3 is TGCAGTGCTAGAGGAGGGCTAGCGGTATACAATGAGCAGTTCTTC. The encoded protein is CSARGGLAVYNEQFF.

This clonotype was seen at least ten times. The rearrangement links TRBV7-9 to TRBJ1-6, with a weak D call TRBD1 (5 bases). Germline lookup yields CDR1 SEHNR and CDR2 FQNEAQ (reference sequence). Trimming stripped 4 bases from V and 7 bases from J, with 8 bases between. The CDR3 spans 13 residues. The DNA of the CDR3 is TGTGCCAGCAGCTCGGGACCAAATTCACCCCTCCACTTT. Translation: CASSSGPNSPLHF.

This clonotype was recorded many times. The chain carries TRBV6-2 or TRBV6-3 and TRBJ1-1; D is unclear. Germline assignment: CDR1 MNHEY and CDR2 SVGEGT. V lost 5 bases to trimming and J lost 2 bases, with 21 bases between them. This CDR3 contains 17 residues. DNA for the CDR3: TGTGCCAGCAGTGCCATTGTGGCGGGTGATAGAAACACTGAAGCTTTCTTT. Residues: CASSAIVAGDRNTEAFF.

The table lists this clonotype with a few counts. V is TRBV4-3 and J is TRBJ2-3, with 7 bases matching TRBD1. V dropped 4 bases and J dropped 4; count of bases not matched to a gene: 5. The CDR3 runs to 14 residues. The germline CDR1 and CDR2 sequences are LGHNA and YSLEER. The CDR3 loop reads CASSPRQGPDTQYF. The CDR3 nucleotides are TGCGCCAGCAGCCCCAGACAGGGACCAGATACGCAGTATTTT.

This clonotype has a handful of counts. V and J are TRBV4-3 and TRBJ2-7; 8 bases map to TRBD2. CDR1 and CDR2 from the germline V gene are LGHNA and YSLEER. The CDR3 is 17 amino acids. V dropped 0 bases and J dropped 3; count of bases not matched to a gene: 10. CDR3 DNA sequence: TGCGCCAGCAGCCAAGATCAGGCGGGAGGACCACTCTACGAGCAGTACTTC. Residues: CASSQDQAGGPLYEQYF.

This clonotype was found a few times. This chain links TRBV19 with TRBJ2-5, with D uncertain. The CDR3 consists of 15 residues. Trimming took off 5 bases at V and 1 base at J, with 14 bases between the two ends. Germline CDR1 LNHDA, CDR2 SQIVND (reference sequence). The CDR3 sequence: CASSSGAGIQETQYF. CDR3 DNA sequence: TGTGCCAGTAGTTCGGGTGCCGGAATCCAAGAGACCCAGTACTTC. The full variable domain, rest sourced from reference TRBV19 and TRBJ2-5, is DGGITQSPKYLFRKEGQNVTLSCEQNLNHDAMYWYRQDPGQGLRLIYYSQIVNDFQKGDIAEGYSVSREKKESFPLTVTSAQKNPTAFYLCASSSGAGIQETQYFGPGTRLLVL.

The gene calls are TRBV5-4 and TRBJ2-3; D not certain. The germline V and J ends were trimmed by 1 base and 4 bases, with 7 bases remaining between them. The CDR3 loop spans 13 amino acids. CDR1 is SGHNT and CDR2 is YYREEE in the germline V gene (reference sequence). Written as DNA, the CDR3 is TGTGCCAGCAGCTTGAAACTACCAGATACGCAGTATTTT. Translation: CASSLKLPDTQYF.

This clonotype was detected only a few times. The J gene is TRBJ1-4, the V gene TRBV9, with a possible D match to TRBD1 (6 bases). Trimming took off 4 bases at V and 3 bases at J, with 16 bases between the two ends. Germline CDR1 reads SGDLS; CDR2 reads YYNGEE. The CDR3 is 16 amino acids. DNA of the CDR3: TGTGCCAGCAGCCAGAGGGGGGGGCCGGCTAATGAAAAACTGTTTTTT. Translated: CASSQRGGPANEKLFF.

The J gene is TRBJ2-3, the V gene TRBV3-1, with TRBD2 matching over 11 bases. The V and J ends lost 2 bases and 6 bases, in that order; junction bases with no gene match: 13. The CDR3 contains 18 residues. Germline-derived CDR1 and CDR2 are LGHDT and YNNKEL (reference sequence). The CDR3 is CASSQTLAGAPAGDTQYF. The CDR3 DNA is TGTGCCAGCAGCCAAACACTAGCGGGGGCCCCCGCGGGGGATACGCAGTATTTT.

The chain has TRBV24-1 and TRBJ1-1, with D perhaps TRBD1 (5 bases). The CDR3 extends over 13 amino acids. CDR1 and CDR2 (germline): KGHDR, SFDVKD. The V end lost 6 bases, the J end lost 5 bases, and 12 bases lay between the germline ends. DNA of the CDR3: TGTGCCACCAGTCAGGGAGTAGGAACTGAAGCTTTCTTT. Amino acids: CATSQGVGTEAFF.

This chain links TRBV5-1 with TRBJ2-1, with a possible D match to TRBD2 (5 bases). V was trimmed by 1 base and J by 4 bases, leaving 9 bases between them. The CDR3 totals 14 residues. CDR1 is SGHRS, CDR2 YFSETQ, per germline. CDR3 residues: CASSLRLPYNEQFF. The DNA for the CDR3 is TGCGCCAGCAGCTTGAGACTACCTTACAATGAGCAGTTCTTC. The full variable domain, rest sourced from reference TRBV5-1 and TRBJ2-1, is KAGVTQTPRYLIKTRGQQVTLSCSPISGHRSVSWYQQTPGQGLQFLFEYFSETQRNKGNFPGRFSGRQFSNSRSEMNVSTLELGDSALYLCASSLRLPYNEQFFGPGTRLTVL.

The V call is TRBV24-1, the J call TRBJ2-1; possibly TRBD1 for D (5 bases). This CDR3 is built from 15 residues. V was shortened by 3 bases and J by 7 bases, with 15 bases between the two germline ends. Germline V gene sequence: CDR1 KGHDR, CDR2 SFDVKD. CDR3 DNA sequence: TGTGCCACCAGTGATAACCCTCCCAGGGCTAATGAGCAGTTCTTC. This gives the protein CATSDNPPRANEQFF.

This clonotype has just a few counts. This sequence joins TRBV11-3 and TRBJ2-7, with 7 bases identical to TRBD1. This CDR3 comprises 16 residues. J lost 2 bases, V lost 5 bases, and 12 bases had no gene match. Germline V gives CDR1 SGHNT, CDR2 YENEEA. CDR3 bases: TGTGCCAGCAGCGCAGAGACAGGGCTGCTACCCTACGAGCAGTACTTC. It codes for CASSAETGLLPYEQYF.

This rearrangement joins TRBV5-1 to TRBJ2-1, with D perhaps matching TRBD2 (6 bases). V was cut by 7 bases and J by 10 bases, with 18 bases left in between. The CDR3 length is 13 residues. Germline CDR1 is SGHRS and CDR2 is YFSETQ. CDR3 nucleotide sequence: TGCGCCAGCGCGGGACTTTTAAAGTGGGAGCAGTTCTTC. This sequence encodes CASAGLLKWEQFF.

This sequence joins TRBV5-4 and TRBJ1-2, with TRBD1 identical over 10 bases. The germline V gene encodes CDR1 SGHNT and CDR2 YYREEE (reference sequence). The CDR3 runs to 14 residues. Trimming cost V 4 bases and J 7 bases; bases outside gene matches: 7. This CDR3 reads CASSTRQGAGGYTF. CDR3 in DNA: TGTGCCAGCAGCACACGACAGGGGGCGGGTGGCTACACCTTC.

This clonotype was counted ten times or more. The chain carries TRBV5-1 and TRBJ2-5; TRBD1 matches at 10 bases. The CDR3 has 14 amino acids. CDR1 SGHRS and CDR2 YFSETQ come from the germline V gene. V lost 5 bases to trimming and J lost 4 bases; unmatched junction nucleotides: 5. In DNA, the CDR3 is TGCGCCAGCAGGACAGGGGGCGAGGGAGAGACCCAGTACTTC. It specifies CASRTGGEGETQYF.

This sequence joins TRBV12-3 or TRBV12-4 and TRBJ2-3; TRBD2 aligns across 9 bases. This CDR3 is 15 amino acids long. The J segment lost 2 bases and the V segment lost 5 bases, leaving 5 bases of the junction unmatched. CDR3 protein: CASSPLAGHTDTQYF. CDR3 coding DNA: TGTGCCAGCAGTCCTCTAGCGGGGCACACAGATACGCAGTATTTT.

The gene calls are TRBV7-8 and TRBJ1-1; possibly TRBD1 for D (5 bases). V lost 5 bases and J 1 base, leaving 14 bases between the germline ends. This CDR3 spans 15 amino acids. Germline CDR1 and CDR2: SGHVS and FQNEAQ. The CDR3 DNA reads TGTGCCAGCAGCCCGGGACCCGGAACGAACACTGAAGCTTTCTTT. Protein product: CASSPGPGTNTEAFF.

CDR3 protein: CASSLPAEISPLHF. As DNA, the CDR3 is TGTGCCAGCAGCTTGCCAGCAGAAATTTCACCCCTCCACTTT. V gene TRBV5-6 combines with J gene TRBJ1-6; no firm D call. CDR3 size: 14 residues. Trimming shortened V by 1 base and J by 9 bases, and 11 bases separated the two germline ends. CDR1 is SGHDT, CDR2 YYEEEE, per germline.

This chain links TRBV6-1 with TRBJ2-2, with TRBD1 matching over 7 bases. After removal of 3 bases from V and 4 bases from J, the junction contained 8 bases not matched to a gene. Germline CDR1 reads MNHNS; CDR2 reads SASEGT. This CDR3 has 16 amino acids. The CDR3 here is CASSERLTGRTGELFF. Written as DNA, the CDR3 is TGTGCCAGCAGTGAGAGGTTGACAGGGCGCACCGGGGAGCTGTTTTTT.

At least ten counts were recorded for this clonotype. J is TRBJ2-1 and V is TRBV15, with 12 bases aligning to TRBD2. V gave up 7 bases and J gave up 3 bases; unmatched junction bases: 10. The CDR3 runs to 17 residues. The germline CDR1 and CDR2 sequences are LNHNV and YYDKDF (reference sequence). The CDR3 loop is CATIDPSGGAVYNEQFF. In DNA form, the CDR3 reads TGTGCCACCATCGACCCTAGCGGGGGGGCGGTCTACAATGAGCAGTTCTTC.

This clonotype was found a few times. V and J are TRBV20-1 and TRBJ1-5; a weak D match, TRBD1 (5 bases). V was shortened by 1 base and J by 5 bases, with 15 bases between the two germline ends. The CDR3 spans 15 residues. Germline V gene data show CDR1 as DFQATT and CDR2 as SNEGSKA (reference sequence). CDR3: CSARGQTVPHQPQHF. In DNA form, the CDR3 reads TGCAGTGCTAGAGGACAGACGGTCCCCCATCAGCCCCAGCATTTT.

Here the CDR3 reads CASSPRASGSYNEQFF. The CDR3, as DNA: TGTGCCAGCAGCCCCCGGGCTAGCGGGTCATACAATGAGCAGTTCTTC. The V call is TRBV9, the J call TRBJ2-1; TRBD2 matches 8 bases. The V gene's germline CDR1 is SGDLS and CDR2 YYNGEE. The CDR3 is 16 amino acids. The junction had 10 bases not matched to a gene; V was cut back by 4 bases and J by 4 bases.

This clonotype was seen a few times. The J gene is TRBJ1-6, the V gene TRBV7-9, with TRBD1 as a possible D gene (5 bases). The ends were cut back, 3 bases at V and 0 bases at J, with 9 bases in the middle. Germline loops: CDR1 SEHNR, CDR2 FQNEAQ (reference sequence). The CDR3 extends over 16 amino acids. The CDR3 loop reads CASSFQGSSYNSPLHF. In DNA form, the CDR3 reads TGTGCCAGCAGCTTCCAGGGTAGCTCCTATAATTCACCCCTCCACTTT. The entire variable domain, with the rest obtained from reference TRBV7-9 and TRBJ1-6, is as follows: DTGVSQNPRHKITKRGQNVTFRCDPISEHNRLYWYRQTLGQGPEFLTYFQNEAQLEKSRLLSDRFSAERPKGSFSTLEIQRTEQGDSAMYLCASSFQGSSYNSPLHFGNGTRLTVT.

Remarks on this clonotype: Compared with germline, one end of the junction differs, possibly owing to a read error. The chain links TRBV7-2 to TRBJ2-7; 8 bases are a match to TRBD1. This CDR3 contains 15 residues. The germline CDR1 and CDR2 sequences are SGHTA and FQGNSA. As DNA, the CDR3 is TGTGCCAGCAGCTTACAGGGGGCGCCTTCCTCCGAGCAGTACTTC. Protein product: CASSLQGAPSSEQYF.

This chain uses TRBV4-1 with TRBJ2-3; D not certain. The CDR3 extends over 16 amino acids. V lost 4 bases, J lost 2 bases, and 16 bases lay in between. Germline V gene sequence: CDR1 MGHRA, CDR2 YSYEKL. CDR3 protein: CASSPNWPVSTDTQYF. CDR3 nucleotides: TGCGCCAGCAGCCCGAATTGGCCGGTCTCCACAGATACGCAGTATTTT.